This T cell receptor beta chain is drawn from a study of blood T cell repertoires in COVID-19. Study-wide background: The samples span acute and convalescent COVID-19 from the United States, Italy and Spain. From T cells, B-cell-depleted T cells, or PBMCs came the material, which was cDNA or gDNA.

Original processing notes: The assay estimated nucleated cells by amplifying reference gene primers. Profiling relied on immunoSEQ multiplex PCR, and the TCRdb table lists in-frame clones only, not all of them. V and J calls and clone size come straight from that table; D and trimming were deduced from the DNA. The data contain roughly 50,000 clones, 79% of them seen just once; the ten biggest clones take up approximately 3.5%. The sequenced material came from peripheral blood. The sequence came from a man aged 55 to 70 with acute or convalescent COVID-19.

The CDR3 sequence is CASSETPPGDSYGYTF. The CDR3, as DNA: TGTGCCAGCAGTGAAACCCCCCCGGGAGACAGCTATGGCTACACCTTC. The rearrangement uses TRBV6-1 and TRBJ1-2, with D possibly being TRBD1 (5 bases). This CDR3 has 16 residues. Trimming cost V 2 bases and J 4 bases, with 17 bases left between them. Germline V CDR1 and CDR2: MNHNS, SASEGT.